The present T cell receptor beta chain was sequenced within a study of regulatory T cells in long-lasting Graves disease. The time point is: persistent/refractory GD, antithyroid drugs over 5 years with positive TRAb. The TCR library used RNA extracted from PBMCs. In each case, Graves' disease was diagnosed per American Thyroid Association guidelines. On this clonotype itself: What it binds is not known.

Germline CDR1 is GTSNPN and CDR2 is SVGIG (reference sequence). The CDR3 sequence is 13 residues long. Trimming took off 4 bases at V and 0 bases at J, with 9 bases between the two ends. Relying on iRepertoire HTBI primers and Arm-PCR of CDR3 regions, the team built TCR beta libraries. Original data processing: Segment identification across samples yielded 50 to 80 TRBV and about 14 TRBJ segments. TCRdb fed the multiplex PCR reads into MiXCR, producing one record per CDR3 protein. The V and J calls were determined by TCRdb, not by the authors. The repertoire has 400,000 or so distinct CDR3 sequences, 23% of them found once; the top ten carry about a quarter. Whole-study results and caveats: Repertoires from persistent disease leaned toward TRBV28, TRBJ1-2 and TRBJ2-5. The study found lower TCR diversity in persistent Graves' patients than in newly diagnosed ones.

The specimen was peripheral blood mononuclear cells (PBMCs), collected when the disease was refractory, from a patient treated with antithyroid drugs. The chain employs TRBV30 and TRBJ1-1; D remains ambiguous. The source is a female donor with Graves disease. The CDR3 DNA follows: TGTGCCTGGACGGTGGGAATGAACACTGAAGCTTTCTTT. Protein sequence: CAWTVGMNTEAFF.